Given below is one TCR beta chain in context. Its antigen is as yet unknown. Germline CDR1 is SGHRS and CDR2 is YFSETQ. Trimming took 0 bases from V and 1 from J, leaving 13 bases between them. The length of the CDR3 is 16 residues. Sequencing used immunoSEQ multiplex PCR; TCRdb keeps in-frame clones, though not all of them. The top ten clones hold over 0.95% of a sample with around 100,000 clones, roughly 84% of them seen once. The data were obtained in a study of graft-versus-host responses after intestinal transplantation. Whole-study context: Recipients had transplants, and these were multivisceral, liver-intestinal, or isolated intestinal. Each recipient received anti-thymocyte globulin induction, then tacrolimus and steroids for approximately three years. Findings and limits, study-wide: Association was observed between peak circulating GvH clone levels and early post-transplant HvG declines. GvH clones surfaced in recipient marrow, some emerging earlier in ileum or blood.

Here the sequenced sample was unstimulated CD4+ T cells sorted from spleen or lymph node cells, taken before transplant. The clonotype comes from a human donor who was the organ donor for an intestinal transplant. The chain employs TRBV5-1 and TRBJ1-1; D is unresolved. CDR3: CASSLGVRVGNTEAFF. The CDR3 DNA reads TGCGCCAGCAGCTTGGGCGTAAGGGTGGGGAACACTGAAGCTTTCTTT.